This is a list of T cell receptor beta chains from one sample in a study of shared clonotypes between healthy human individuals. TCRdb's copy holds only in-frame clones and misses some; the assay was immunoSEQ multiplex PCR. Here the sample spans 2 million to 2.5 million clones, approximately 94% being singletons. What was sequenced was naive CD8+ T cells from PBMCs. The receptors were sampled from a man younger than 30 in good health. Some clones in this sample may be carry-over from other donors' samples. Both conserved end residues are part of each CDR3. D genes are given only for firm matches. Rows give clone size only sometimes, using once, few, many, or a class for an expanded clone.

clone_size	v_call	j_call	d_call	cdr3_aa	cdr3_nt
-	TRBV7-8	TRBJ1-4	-	CASSPQPGHLNEKLFF	TGTGCCAGCAGCCCCCAGCCGGGACACCTAAATGAAAAACTGTTTTTT
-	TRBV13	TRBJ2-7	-	CASSSPEGGTYEQYF	TGTGCCAGCAGCTCCCCTGAGGGCGGAACCTACGAGCAGTACTTC
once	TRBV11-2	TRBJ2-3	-	CASSLASDTQYF	TGTGCCAGCAGCCTGGCATCGGATACGCAGTATTTT
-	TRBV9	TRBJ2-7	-	CASSEGIYTYEQYF	TGTGCCAGCAGCGAAGGGATATATACCTACGAGCAGTACTTC
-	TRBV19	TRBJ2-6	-	CASRVQDSGANVLTF	TGTGCCAGTAGGGTCCAAGACTCTGGGGCCAACGTCCTGACTTTC
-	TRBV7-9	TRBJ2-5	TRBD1	CASSADRVKETQYF	TGTGCCAGCAGCGCCGACAGGGTCAAAGAGACCCAGTACTTC
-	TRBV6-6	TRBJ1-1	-	CASSRTENTEAFF	TGTGCCAGCAGCCGGACAGAGAACACTGAAGCTTTCTTT
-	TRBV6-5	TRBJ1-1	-	CASREGRGEAFF	TGTGCCAGCCGGGAGGGTCGGGGTGAAGCTTTCTTT
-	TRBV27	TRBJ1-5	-	CASSLMGGPNQPQHF	TGTGCCAGCAGTTTAATGGGGGGGCCGAACCAGCCCCAGCATTTT
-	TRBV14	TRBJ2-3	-	CASSPEAATDTQYF	TGTGCCAGCAGCCCCGAGGCGGCCACAGATACGCAGTATTTT
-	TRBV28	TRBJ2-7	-	CASRLSGGPSFYEQYF	TGTGCCAGCAGGCTAAGTGGGGGCCCCTCTTTCTACGAGCAGTACTTC
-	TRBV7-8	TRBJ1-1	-	CASSLHPNGGTEAFF	TGTGCCAGCAGCTTACACCCTAACGGGGGCACTGAAGCTTTCTTT
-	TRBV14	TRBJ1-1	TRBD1	CASSHRTGGAGTEAFF	TGTGCCAGCAGCCACAGGACAGGGGGCGCGGGTACTGAAGCTTTCTTT
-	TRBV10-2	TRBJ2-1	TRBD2	CASRGTSGSYNEQFF	TGCGCCAGCCGAGGGACTAGCGGATCCTACAATGAGCAGTTCTTC
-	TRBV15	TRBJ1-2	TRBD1	CATSSGTGVPRHYGYTF	TGTGCCACCAGCAGCGGGACAGGGGTTCCCAGACACTATGGCTACACCTTC
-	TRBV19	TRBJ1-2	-	CASSIRGGLGPDGYTF	TGTGCCAGTAGTATAAGGGGCGGGTTGGGGCCGGACGGCTACACCTTC
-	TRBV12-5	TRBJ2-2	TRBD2	CASGTFTPSGRPLNTGELFF	TGTGCTAGTGGGACTTTTACCCCTAGCGGGAGGCCCTTGAACACCGGGGAGCTGTTTTTT
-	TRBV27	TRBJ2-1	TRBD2	CASSPGGEQFF	TGTGCCAGCAGTCCCGGGGGGGAGCAGTTCTTC
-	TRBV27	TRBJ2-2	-	CASGYPTGTPNTGELFF	TGTGCCAGCGGATACCCAACCGGGACACCGAACACCGGGGAGCTGTTTTTT
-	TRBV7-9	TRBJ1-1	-	CASSPPVGRAEAFF	TGTGCCAGCAGCCCCCCGGTGGGCAGAGCCGAAGCTTTCTTT
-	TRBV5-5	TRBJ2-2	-	CASSLVVGTGELFF	TGTGCCAGCAGCTTGGTTGTAGGGACCGGGGAGCTGTTTTTT
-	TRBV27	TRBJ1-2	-	CASSLGGLPNYGYTF	TGTGCCAGCAGTTTAGGGGGACTGCCCAACTATGGCTACACCTTC
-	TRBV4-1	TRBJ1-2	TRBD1	CASSQSRGLYGYTF	TGCGCCAGCAGCCAGTCCAGGGGGCTTTATGGCTACACCTTC
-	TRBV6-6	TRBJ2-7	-	CASSPDGGLGEQYF	TGTGCCAGCAGTCCGGACGGTGGATTGGGGGAGCAGTACTTC
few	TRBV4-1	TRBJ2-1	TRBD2	CASSRIMGLVVNEQFF	TGCGCCAGCAGCCGAATTATGGGACTAGTTGTAAATGAGCAGTTCTTC
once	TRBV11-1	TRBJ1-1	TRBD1	CASTLPRDRGPLTEAFF	TGTGCCAGCACCTTACCTCGGGACAGGGGTCCCCTCACTGAAGCTTTCTTT
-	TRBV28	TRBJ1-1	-	CASSGNAEAFF	TGTGCCAGCAGTGGGAACGCTGAAGCTTTCTTT
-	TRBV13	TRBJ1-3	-	CASSFPRNSGNTIYF	TGTGCCAGCAGCTTTCCCCGTAACTCTGGAAACACCATATATTTT
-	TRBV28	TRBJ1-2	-	CASSLANYGYTF	TGTGCCAGCAGTTTGGCAAACTATGGCTACACCTTC
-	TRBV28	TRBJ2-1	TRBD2	CASSLRLAGEQFF	TGTGCCAGCAGCCTGAGACTAGCGGGTGAGCAGTTCTTC
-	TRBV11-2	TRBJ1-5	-	CASSPFAGDQPQHF	TGTGCCAGCAGCCCCTTCGCGGGCGATCAGCCCCAGCATTTT
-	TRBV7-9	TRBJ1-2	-	CASFEDRVRKPGYTF	TGTGCCAGCTTTGAAGATCGGGTTCGTAAGCCTGGCTACACCTTC
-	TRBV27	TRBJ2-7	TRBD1	CASSVTGTGGEQYF	TGTGCCAGCAGTGTGACGGGGACAGGGGGCGAGCAGTACTTC
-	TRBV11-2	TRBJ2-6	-	CASSPAGGISGANVLTF	TGTGCCAGCAGCCCCGCCGGGGGAATTTCTGGGGCCAACGTCCTGACTTTC
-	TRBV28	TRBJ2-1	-	CASSPLSYNEQFF	TGTGCCAGCAGCCCCCTGTCCTACAATGAGCAGTTCTTC
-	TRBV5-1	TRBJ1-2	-	CASSLSPADSNYGYTF	TGCGCCAGCAGCTTGTCCCCGGCCGATTCTAACTATGGCTACACCTTC
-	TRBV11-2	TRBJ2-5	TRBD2	CASSLGTFGGLRETQYF	TGTGCCAGCAGCCTAGGGACGTTCGGGGGACTAAGGGAGACCCAGTACTTC
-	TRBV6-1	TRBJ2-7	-	CASSEAVRGTSYEQYF	TGTGCCAGCAGTGAAGCCGTCCGGGGAACTTCCTACGAGCAGTACTTC
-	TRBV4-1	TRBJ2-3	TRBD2	CASSRSRQREMDTQYF	TGCGCCAGCAGCCGCTCTCGTCAGCGGGAGATGGATACGCAGTATTTT
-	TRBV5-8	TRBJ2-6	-	CASSLRAVAESGANVLTF	TGTGCCAGCAGCTTGCGAGCGGTAGCGGAGTCTGGGGCCAACGTCCTGACTTTC
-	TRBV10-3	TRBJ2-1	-	CAISEAGANNEQFF	TGTGCCATCAGTGAGGCAGGGGCGAACAATGAGCAGTTCTTC
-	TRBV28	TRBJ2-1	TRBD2	CASTGGRSSYNEQFF	TGTGCCAGCACGGGGGGGCGGAGCTCCTACAATGAGCAGTTCTTC